The 20 T cell receptor beta chains below were found in one sample sequenced in a study of CD8+ T cells in alopecia areata. In each case, RNA was isolated and then reverse transcribed into cDNA as the sequencing template. Clones were sequenced by immunoSEQ multiplex PCR, and TCRdb holds only the in-frame ones, with some missing. Among some 130,000 clones listed, around 60% were seen once. The sample in question was CD4+ T cells sorted from blood, obtained at week 0. The origin of the receptors is a human donor with alopecia areata.

The rearrangement joins TRBV2 to TRBJ2-5; either TRBD1 or TRBD2 may fit D (6 bases each). Germline V gene data show CDR1 as SNHLY and CDR2 as FYNNEI. V lost 9 bases, J lost 7 bases, and 18 bases lay in between. This CDR3 has 13 amino acids. The CDR3 region is CARTPAGGATQYF. The CDR3, as DNA: TGTGCCAGGACGCCCGCCGGGGGCGCGACCCAGTACTTC.

The chain couples TRBV29-1 to TRBJ1-1; the match to TRBD1 covers 7 bases. With V trimmed by 6 bases and J by 5 bases, 6 bases remained unmatched. Per the germline V gene, CDR1 is SQVTM and CDR2 is ANQGSEA. The CDR3 contains 12 residues. The CDR3 bases are TGCAGCGTCCAGGGGGTAGGGACTGAAGCTTTCTTT. Translated, it gives CSVQGVGTEAFF.

This clone was picked up one time. The genes are TRBV5-1 and TRBJ2-7; 11 bases map to TRBD2. The CDR3 sequence is 14 residues long. The ends lost 4 bases at V and 6 bases at J; junction bases unmatched: 6. The germline CDR1 and CDR2 sequences are SGHRS and YFSETQ. The CDR3 here is CASSMTSGELEQYF. DNA for the CDR3: TGCGCCAGCAGCATGACTAGCGGGGAGCTCGAGCAGTACTTC.

This rearrangement joins TRBV29-1 to TRBJ1-4, with D perhaps matching TRBD1 (5 bases). Germline lookup yields CDR1 SQVTM and CDR2 ANQGSEA. V lost 7 bases and J lost 0, with 9 bases in between. The CDR3 contains 13 residues. CDR3 region: CSAQVATNEKLFF. CDR3 DNA sequence: TGCAGCGCACAGGTCGCAACTAATGAAAAACTGTTTTTT.

This clone was observed a few times. The chain couples TRBV2 to TRBJ2-1; 7 bases are shared with TRBD1. The V segment lost 3 bases and the J segment 4 bases; nucleotides outside the gene matches: 9. Germline assignment: CDR1 SNHLY and CDR2 FYNNEI. The CDR3 is 16 amino acids. As DNA, the CDR3 is TGTGCCAGCAGTGACTCGGAACAGGGGAATTACAATGAGCAGTTCTTC. Translated: CASSDSEQGNYNEQFF.

This clone was seen more than once but under ten times. This chain uses TRBV5-1 with TRBJ1-2; D remains ambiguous. Germline V lookup: CDR1 SGHRS, CDR2 YFSETQ. The CDR3 sequence is 14 residues long. V lost 1 base, J lost 2 bases, and 9 bases lay in between. CDR3 amino acids: CASSLRASNYGYTF. CDR3 DNA: TGCGCCAGCAGCTTGAGGGCCAGCAACTATGGCTACACCTTC. The full variable domain, rest sourced from reference TRBV5-1 and TRBJ1-2, is KAGVTQTPRYLIKTRGQQVTLSCSPISGHRSVSWYQQTPGQGLQFLFEYFSETQRNKGNFPGRFSGRQFSNSRSEMNVSTLELGDSALYLCASSLRASNYGYTFGSGTRLTVV.

The chain employs TRBV7-2 and TRBJ1-2; a possible D gene is TRBD1 (6 bases). Trimming cost V 1 base and J 6 bases, with 12 bases left between them. This CDR3 is built from 14 residues. CDR1 is SGHTA, CDR2 FQGNSA, per germline. CDR3 nucleotides: TGTGCCAGCAGCTTAGGGTACAGGGTGGATGGCTACACCTTC. As protein: CASSLGYRVDGYTF.

A remark on this clone: This specimen includes other DNA sequences encoding the same CDR3. The chain combines TRBV2 with TRBJ2-5; 11 nucleotides match TRBD1. The CDR3 consists of 14 residues. Germline assignment: CDR1 SNHLY and CDR2 FYNNEI. V lost 6 bases and J lost 5; bases outside the gene matches: 5. This chain's CDR3 is CASSGQGARETQYF. The CDR3 bases are TGTGCCAGCAGCGGACAGGGGGCGCGTGAGACCCAGTACTTC.

The CDR3 here is CAWGTRGWETQYF. The CDR3 DNA reads TGTGCCTGGGGCACTCGGGGCTGGGAGACCCAGTACTTC. This chain links TRBV30 with TRBJ2-5; D is tentatively TRBD1 or TRBD2 (5 bases each). Germline CDR1 and CDR2: GTSNPN and SVGIG (reference sequence). Trimming removed 5 bases from V and 5 bases from J, with 15 bases in between. CDR3 length equals 13 residues.

This clone turned up a few times. The rearrangement uses TRBV5-1 and TRBJ1-6; D gene ambiguous. The CDR3 length is 14 residues. CDR1 and CDR2 (germline): SGHRS, YFSETQ. Trimming shortened V by 4 bases and J by 8 bases, and 13 bases separated the two germline ends. The CDR3 DNA is TGCGCCAGCAGCGGCGGTAATCGCGATTCACCCCTCCACTTT. Protein: CASSGGNRDSPLHF.

This clone has just a few counts. This sequence joins TRBV29-1 and TRBJ2-5; D is unresolved. The CDR3 totals 12 residues. The V gene's germline CDR1 is SQVTM and CDR2 ANQGSEA. Trimming shortened V by 4 bases and J by 2 bases, and 8 bases separated the two germline ends. The CDR3 nucleotides are TGCAGCGTTGTCAAGACGCAAGAGACCCAGTACTTC. Its protein product is CSVVKTQETQYF.

This clone was seen once. The CDR3 region is CASSLWSVTENTEAFF. The CDR3 DNA sequence: TGCGCCAGCAGCTTGTGGTCTGTGACAGAGAACACTGAAGCTTTCTTT. The chain links TRBV5-1 to TRBJ1-1, with D perhaps TRBD1 (5 bases). The germline V gene has CDR1 SGHRS and CDR2 YFSETQ. This CDR3 region has 16 residues. V shed 1 base and J shed 1 base, with 14 bases lying between them.

The genes are TRBV5-1 and TRBJ2-2, with 7 positions matching TRBD1. This CDR3 contains 14 residues. CDR1 is SGHRS and CDR2 is YFSETQ in the germline V gene. The ends lost 0 bases at V and 8 bases at J; junction bases unmatched: 4. The CDR3 DNA sequence: TGCGCCAGCAGCTTGGATGGGACAGCGGGGGAGCTGTTTTTT. Residues: CASSLDGTAGELFF.

This clone was seen only a few times. The chain uses TRBV7-2 and TRBJ2-1; either TRBD1 or TRBD2 may supply D (7 bases each). Germline assignment: CDR1 SGHTA and CDR2 FQGNSA. Trimming took off 4 bases at V and 10 bases at J, with 20 bases between the two ends. The CDR3 is 15 amino acids. The CDR3, as DNA: TGTGCCAGCAGCTACTCCGGACTAGGGGGCAGGGAGCAGTTCTTC. This sequence encodes CASSYSGLGGREQFF. Complete variable domain (other parts from reference TRBV7-2 and TRBJ2-1): GAGVSQSPSNKVTEKGKDVELRCDPISGHTALYWYRQSLGQGLEFLIYFQGNSAPDKSGLPSDRFSAERTGGSVSTLTIQRTQQEDSAVYLCASSYSGLGGREQFFGPGTRLTVL.

CDR3 nucleotides: TGTGCCTGGAGTGCACTGATCTCGGGGGCCCGACGGGGGGAGACCCAGTACTTC. Translated, it gives CAWSALISGARRGETQYF. The rearrangement uses TRBV30 and TRBJ2-5, with D possibly being TRBD1 or TRBD2 (6 bases each). Germline V gene data show CDR1 as GTSNPN and CDR2 as SVGIG (reference sequence). This CDR3 spans 18 amino acids. Trimming pared 1 base from V and 5 bases from J, leaving 26 bases between.

This clone has only a few counts. The J gene is TRBJ2-5, the V gene TRBV23-1; TRBD1 agrees at 10 bases. TRBV23-1 is marked as an open reading frame, function uncertain. This CDR3 is 14 amino acids long. Trimming cost V 7 bases and J 2 bases; bases outside gene matches: 4. CDR3 nucleotides: TGCGCCAGCAAGGGACAGGGGTCGCAAGAGACCCAGTACTTC. It encodes CASKGQGSQETQYF.

The rearrangement uses TRBV27 and TRBJ2-3; 7 positions agree with TRBD2. The CDR3 has 13 residues. V lost 6 bases and J lost 1; bases outside the gene matches: 1. Germline CDR1 and CDR2: MNHEY and SMNVEV (reference sequence). DNA of the CDR3: TGTGCCAGCAGAAGCGGGGGCACAGATACGCAGTATTTT. This gives the protein CASRSGGTDTQYF.

This chain connects TRBV7-2 to TRBJ2-5; maybe TRBD2 (6 bases). The CDR3 runs 13 residues. CDR1 is SGHTA, CDR2 FQGNSA, per germline. V lost 3 bases, J lost 5 bases, and 10 bases lay in between. CDR3 sequence (DNA): TGTGCCAGCAGCTTTGGGGGGAGGGAGACCCAGTACTTC. It translates to CASSFGGRETQYF. Complete variable domain (other parts from reference TRBV7-2 and TRBJ2-5): GAGVSQSPSNKVTEKGKDVELRCDPISGHTALYWYRQSLGQGLEFLIYFQGNSAPDKSGLPSDRFSAERTGGSVSTLTIQRTQQEDSAVYLCASSFGGRETQYFGPGTRLLVL.

The J gene is TRBJ2-5, the V gene TRBV29-1; 9 bases are shared with TRBD2. Germline assignment: CDR1 SQVTM and CDR2 ANQGSEA. After removal of 2 bases from V and 5 bases from J, the junction contained 9 bases not matched to a gene. The CDR3 covers 15 residues. CDR3 bases: TGCAGCGTTGAAAGGTTGGCGGGGGGGCCGGAGACCCAGTACTTC. Its translation: CSVERLAGGPETQYF.

Turning to this clone: This sample also contains other DNA sequences that code for the same CDR3. The chain has TRBV7-2 and TRBJ2-5, with TRBD2 matching over 7 bases. The CDR3 length is 15 residues. Germline CDR1 reads SGHTA; CDR2 reads FQGNSA. J gave up 3 bases and V 1 base, and 5 bases lay outside the gene matches. The CDR3 coding sequence is TGTGCCAGCAGCTTAGTGGGGGGGAAGGAAGAGACCCAGTACTTC. Translating gives CASSLVGGKEETQYF.